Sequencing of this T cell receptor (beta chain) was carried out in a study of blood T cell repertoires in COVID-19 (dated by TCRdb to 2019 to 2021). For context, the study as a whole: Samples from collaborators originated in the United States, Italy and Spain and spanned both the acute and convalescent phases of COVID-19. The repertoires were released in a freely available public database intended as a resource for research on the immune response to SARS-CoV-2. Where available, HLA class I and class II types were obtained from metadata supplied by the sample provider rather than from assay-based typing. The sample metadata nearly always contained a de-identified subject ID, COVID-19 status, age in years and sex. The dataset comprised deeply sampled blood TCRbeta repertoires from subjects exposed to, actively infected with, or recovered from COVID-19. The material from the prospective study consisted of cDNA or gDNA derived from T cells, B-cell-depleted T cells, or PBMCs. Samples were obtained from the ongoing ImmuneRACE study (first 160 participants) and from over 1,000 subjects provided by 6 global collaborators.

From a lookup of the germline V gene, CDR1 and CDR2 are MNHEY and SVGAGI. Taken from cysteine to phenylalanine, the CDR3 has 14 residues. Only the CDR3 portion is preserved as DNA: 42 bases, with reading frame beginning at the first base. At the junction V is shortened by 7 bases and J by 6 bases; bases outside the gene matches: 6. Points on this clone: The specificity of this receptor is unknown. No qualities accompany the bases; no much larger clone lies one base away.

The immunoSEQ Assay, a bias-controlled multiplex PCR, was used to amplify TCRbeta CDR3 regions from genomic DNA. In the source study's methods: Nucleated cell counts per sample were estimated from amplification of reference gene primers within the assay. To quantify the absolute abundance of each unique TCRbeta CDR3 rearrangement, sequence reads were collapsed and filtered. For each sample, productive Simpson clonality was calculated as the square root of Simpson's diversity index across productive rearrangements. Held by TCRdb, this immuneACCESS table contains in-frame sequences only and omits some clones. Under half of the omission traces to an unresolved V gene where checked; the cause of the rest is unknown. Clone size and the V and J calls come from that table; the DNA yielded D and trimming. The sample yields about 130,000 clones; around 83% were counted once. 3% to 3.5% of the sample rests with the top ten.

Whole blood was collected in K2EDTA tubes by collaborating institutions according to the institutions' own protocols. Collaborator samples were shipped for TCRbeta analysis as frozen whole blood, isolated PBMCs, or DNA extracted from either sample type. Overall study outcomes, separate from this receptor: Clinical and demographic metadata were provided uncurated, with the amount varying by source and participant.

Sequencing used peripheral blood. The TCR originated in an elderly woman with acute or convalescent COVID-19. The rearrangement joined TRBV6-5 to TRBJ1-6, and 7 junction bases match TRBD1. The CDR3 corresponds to CASTQTGSNSPLHF. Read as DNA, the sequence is TGTGCCAGCACCCAGACAGGGAGTAATTCACCCCTCCACTTT.